This is a list of T cell receptor beta chains from one sample in a study of CD8 T cells in ankylosing spondylitis. A single record per CDR3 protein comes from TCRdb applying MiXCR to the 5' RACE reads. The table records 200,000 to 250,000 distinct CDR3 sequences, roughly 32% of them present only once. Material: blood, either unsorted or a sorted T cell fraction (not recorded which). These receptors came from a male donor with ankylosing spondylitis or in good health (not recorded which). The CDR3 runs from the conserved cysteine through the conserved F or W. The order of the fields is clone size, V gene, J gene, D gene, CDR3 length, CDR3 DNA, CDR3 protein. A D gene is named only where the DNA matches it firmly. Expanded clones get a size class; other rows say once, few or many, or leave the size out.

NA	TRBV20-1	TRBJ2-4	NA	15	TGCAGCACAGAAGCTGATCGACTAGCCAAAAACATTCAGTACTTC	CSTEADRLAKNIQYF
once	TRBV5-1	TRBJ2-3	NA	15	TGCGCCAGCAGTTACGAGAATCCCCGCACAGATACGCAGTATTTT	CASSYENPRTDTQYF
NA	TRBV20-1	TRBJ2-7	NA	12	TGCAGTGCTAAACACAGACTAGGCGAGCAGTACTTC	CSAKHRLGEQYF
NA	TRBV24-1	TRBJ2-5	NA	17	TGTGCCACCAGTGAGTCTATCGGGACGCCGTTTCAGGAGACCCAGTACTTC	CATSESIGTPFQETQYF
NA	TRBV9	TRBJ2-2	TRBD2	16	TGTGCCAGCAGCGTCAGTACTAGCGGGGGCACCGGGGAGCTGTTTTTT	CASSVSTSGGTGELFF
few	TRBV3-1	TRBJ2-3	TRBD1	16	TGTGCCAGCAGTCGCGTCGGGGCAGGGGGCAGGGATACGCAGTATTTT	CASSRVGAGGRDTQYF
NA	TRBV20-1	TRBJ2-3	NA	15	TGCAGTGCTAGAACGACCAGGGGCAGGAAAGATACGCAGTATTTT	CSARTTRGRKDTQYF
many	TRBV3-1	TRBJ2-6	NA	13	TGTGCCAGCAGCCAGGCTGGGGCCAACGTCCTGACTTTC	CASSQAGANVLTF
few	TRBV20-1	TRBJ2-3	NA	14	TGCAGTGCTAGTTTCTCCGGCAGGGGAGATACGCAGTATTTT	CSASFSGRGDTQYF
few	TRBV12-3/TRBV12-4	TRBJ1-1	TRBD1	14	TGTGCCACCTCTGGGAGGGGGCAGGACACTGAAGCTTTCTTT	CATSGRGQDTEAFF
many	TRBV6-4	TRBJ2-3	NA	13	TGTGCCAGCAGTGTACAGGCCACAGATACGCAGTATTTT	CASSVQATDTQYF
NA	TRBV20-1	TRBJ1-1	TRBD1	15	TGCAGTGCCGCGAGGCGGGGACAGGGGGACACTGAAGCTTTCTTT	CSAARRGQGDTEAFF
many	TRBV20-1	TRBJ1-2	NA	14	TGCAGTGCTAGAGACGTCGGACACAGCTATGGCTACACCTTC	CSARDVGHSYGYTF
NA	TRBV10-3	TRBJ1-1	TRBD1	15	TGTGCCATCAGGGGACAGGGGCAGGGAGACACTGAAGCTTTCTTT	CAIRGQGQGDTEAFF
NA	TRBV5-5	TRBJ2-1	NA	17	TGTGCCAGCAGCTCCCCCAGGGGGTCGCGGGAGAACAATGAGCAGTTCTTC	CASSSPRGSRENNEQFF
few	TRBV5-6	TRBJ2-1	NA	13	TGTGCCAGCAGCTTGTGGGGGGCTCTTGAGCAGTTCTTC	CASSLWGALEQFF
few	TRBV5-1	TRBJ2-5	TRBD2	18	TGCGCCAGCAGCTTGGCCGGAGGAATAGCGGGGGGCCAAGAGACCCAGTACTTC	CASSLAGGIAGGQETQYF
NA	TRBV24-1	TRBJ2-3	NA	14	TGTGCCACCAGTGATTTCCAGGGAACAGATACGCAGTATTTT	CATSDFQGTDTQYF
NA	TRBV4-1	TRBJ2-7	NA	15	TGCGCCAGCAGCCAAGTGGAGGGGCAGGGTGATGAGCAGTACTTC	CASSQVEGQGDEQYF
NA	TRBV12-3/TRBV12-4	TRBJ2-5	NA	15	TGTGCCAGCAGTCCCCATACAGGGTGGGGGGAGACCCAGTACTTC	CASSPHTGWGETQYF
few	TRBV5-1	TRBJ2-7	TRBD2	12	TGCGCCAGCAGCCGCGGGGGTGAGGAGCAGTACTTC	CASSRGGEEQYF
NA	TRBV12-3/TRBV12-4	TRBJ2-1	TRBD1	15	TGTGCCAGCACCCACGGGACAGGGAAGAACAATGAGCAGTTCTTC	CASTHGTGKNNEQFF